This record covers a single TCR beta chain. Its cognate antigen is unknown. CDR3 length: 13 amino acids. Germline CDR1 reads SGHDN; CDR2 reads FVKESK. The V gene lost 4 bases and the J gene lost 7 bases, with 13 bases spanning the gap. The data belong to a study of beta chain features in type 1 diabetes. Findings and limits, study-wide: PCR might favor shorter templates, equally in patients and controls. Among all four CD4+ subsets, Type 1 diabetes patients had TCRB CDR3s that were moderately but significantly shorter.

Expressed TCRB transcripts were sequenced after all isolated RNA was converted to cDNA. The assay was immunoSEQ multiplex PCR, and TCRdb's table has in-frame clones only and misses some. The profile shows hundreds of thousands of clones, around an eighth of them singletons. The sequencing sample was made of naive CD4+ T cells from blood. This chain connects TRBV14 to TRBJ1-2; unclear D gene. This clonotype originated in a man aged 18 to 29 with type 1 diabetes. The CDR3 nucleotides read TGTGCCAGCAGCCTACGGACCTCCGGTGGCTACACCTTC. Translating gives CASSLRTSGGYTF.